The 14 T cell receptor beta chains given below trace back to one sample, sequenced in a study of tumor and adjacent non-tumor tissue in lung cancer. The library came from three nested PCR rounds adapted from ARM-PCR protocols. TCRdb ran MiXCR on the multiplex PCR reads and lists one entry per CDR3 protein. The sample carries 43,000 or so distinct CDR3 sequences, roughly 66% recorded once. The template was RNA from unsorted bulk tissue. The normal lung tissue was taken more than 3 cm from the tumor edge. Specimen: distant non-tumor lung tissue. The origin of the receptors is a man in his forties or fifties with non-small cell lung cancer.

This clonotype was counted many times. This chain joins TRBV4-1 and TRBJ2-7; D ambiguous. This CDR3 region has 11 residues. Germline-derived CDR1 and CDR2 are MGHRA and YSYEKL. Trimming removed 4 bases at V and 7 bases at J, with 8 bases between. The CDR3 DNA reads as TGCGCCAGCAGCCTTCATGGTGAGCAGTACTTC. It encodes CASSLHGEQYF.

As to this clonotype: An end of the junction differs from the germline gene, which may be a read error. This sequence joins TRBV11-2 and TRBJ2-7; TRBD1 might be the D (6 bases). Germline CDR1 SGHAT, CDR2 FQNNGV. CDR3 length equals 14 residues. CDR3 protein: CASTTQGTGYKQYF. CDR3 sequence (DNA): TGTGCCAGCACAACACAGGGTACCGGCTACAAGCAGTACTTC.

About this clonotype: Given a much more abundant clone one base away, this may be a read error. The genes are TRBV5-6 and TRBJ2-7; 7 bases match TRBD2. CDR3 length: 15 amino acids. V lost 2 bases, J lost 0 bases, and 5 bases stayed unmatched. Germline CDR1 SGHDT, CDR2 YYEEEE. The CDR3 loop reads CASSFGGVGSYEQYF. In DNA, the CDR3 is TGTGCCAGCAGCTTTGGGGGGGTGGGCTCCTACGAGCAGTACTTC.

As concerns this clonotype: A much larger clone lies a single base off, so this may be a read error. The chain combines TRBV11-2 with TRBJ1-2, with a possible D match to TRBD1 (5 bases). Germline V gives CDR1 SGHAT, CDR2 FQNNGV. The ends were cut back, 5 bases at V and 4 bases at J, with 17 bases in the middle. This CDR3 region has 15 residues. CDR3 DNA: TGTGCCAGCAGCATATCCGGGGACGGATTCTATGGCTACACCTTC. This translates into CASSISGDGFYGYTF.

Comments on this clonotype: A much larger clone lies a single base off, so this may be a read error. CDR3 sequence reads: CASSLTGFPEAFF. The CDR3 nucleotides read TGTGCCAGCAGCTTAACGGGGTTCCCTGAAGCTTTCTTT. The V and J genes are TRBV7-9 and TRBJ1-1, with D hard to call. Germline CDR1 SEHNR, CDR2 FQNEAQ (reference sequence). The CDR3 length is 13 residues. V lost 2 bases to trimming and J lost 6 bases, with 10 bases between them.

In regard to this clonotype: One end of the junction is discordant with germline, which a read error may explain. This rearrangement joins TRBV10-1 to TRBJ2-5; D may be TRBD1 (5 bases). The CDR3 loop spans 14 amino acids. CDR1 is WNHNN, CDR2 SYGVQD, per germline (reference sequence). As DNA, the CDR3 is TGCGTCAGCAGTGAGCACAGGTCTGGAGAGACCCATTACTTC. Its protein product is CVSSEHRSGETHYF.

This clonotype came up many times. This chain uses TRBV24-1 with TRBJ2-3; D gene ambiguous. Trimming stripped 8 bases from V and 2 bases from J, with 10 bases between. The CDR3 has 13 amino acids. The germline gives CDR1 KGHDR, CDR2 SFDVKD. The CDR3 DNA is TGTGCCACCACCGACACAGACACAGATACGCAGTATTTT. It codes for CATTDTDTDTQYF.

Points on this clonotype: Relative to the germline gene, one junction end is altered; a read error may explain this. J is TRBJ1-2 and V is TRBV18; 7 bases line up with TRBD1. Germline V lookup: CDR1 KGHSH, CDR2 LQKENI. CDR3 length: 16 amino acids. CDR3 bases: TGTGGCAGCTCCTCGGAAGGACAGGATGATATCTATGGCTACACCTTC. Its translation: CGSSSEGQDDIYGYTF. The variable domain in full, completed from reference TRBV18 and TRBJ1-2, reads NAGVMQNPRHLVRRRGQEARLRCSPMKGHSHVYWYRQLPEEGLKFMVYLQKENIIDESGMPKERFSAEFPKEGPSILRIQQVVRGDSAAYFCGSSSEGQDDIYGYTFGSGTRLTVV.

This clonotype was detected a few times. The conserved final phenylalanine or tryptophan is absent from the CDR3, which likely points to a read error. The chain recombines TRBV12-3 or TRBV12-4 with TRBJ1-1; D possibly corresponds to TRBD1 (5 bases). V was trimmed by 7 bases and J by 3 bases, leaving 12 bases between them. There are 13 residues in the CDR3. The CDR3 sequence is CASTLRGDTEAFL. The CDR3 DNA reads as TGTGCCAGCACCCTCCGGGGGGACACTGAAGCTTTCCTT.

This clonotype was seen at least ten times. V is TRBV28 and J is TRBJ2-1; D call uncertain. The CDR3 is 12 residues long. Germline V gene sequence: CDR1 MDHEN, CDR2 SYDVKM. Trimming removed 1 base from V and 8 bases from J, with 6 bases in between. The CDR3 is CASSLLVDEQFF. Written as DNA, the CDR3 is TGTGCCAGCAGTTTATTAGTTGATGAGCAGTTCTTC.

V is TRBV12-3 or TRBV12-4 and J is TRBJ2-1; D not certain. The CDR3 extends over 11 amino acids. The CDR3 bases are TGTACCAACAGTCCGAAGAATGAGCAGTTCTTC. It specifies CTNSPKNEQFF.

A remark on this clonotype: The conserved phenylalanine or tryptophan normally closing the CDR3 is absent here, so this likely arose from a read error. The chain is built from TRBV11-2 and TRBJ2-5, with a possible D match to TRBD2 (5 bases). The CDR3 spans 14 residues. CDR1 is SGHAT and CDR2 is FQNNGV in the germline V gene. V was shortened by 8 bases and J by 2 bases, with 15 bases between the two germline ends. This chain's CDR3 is CASGPSWGQETQYL. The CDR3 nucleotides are TGTGCCAGCGGCCCTAGCTGGGGACAAGAGACCCAGTACCTC.

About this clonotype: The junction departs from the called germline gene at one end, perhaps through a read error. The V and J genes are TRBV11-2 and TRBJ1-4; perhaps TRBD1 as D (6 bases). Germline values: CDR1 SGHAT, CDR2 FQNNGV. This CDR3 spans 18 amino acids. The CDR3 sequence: CASSQPDWEQGLNEKLLF. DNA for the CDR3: TGTGCCAGTAGCCAACCCGATTGGGAACAGGGACTTAATGAAAAACTGCTTTTT.

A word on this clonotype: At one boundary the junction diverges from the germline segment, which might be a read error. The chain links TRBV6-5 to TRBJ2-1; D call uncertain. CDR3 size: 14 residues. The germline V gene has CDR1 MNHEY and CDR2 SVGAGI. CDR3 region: CASSYSYWDDELFF. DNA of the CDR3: TGTGCCAGCAGTTACTCGTACTGGGATGATGAGCTGTTCTTC.